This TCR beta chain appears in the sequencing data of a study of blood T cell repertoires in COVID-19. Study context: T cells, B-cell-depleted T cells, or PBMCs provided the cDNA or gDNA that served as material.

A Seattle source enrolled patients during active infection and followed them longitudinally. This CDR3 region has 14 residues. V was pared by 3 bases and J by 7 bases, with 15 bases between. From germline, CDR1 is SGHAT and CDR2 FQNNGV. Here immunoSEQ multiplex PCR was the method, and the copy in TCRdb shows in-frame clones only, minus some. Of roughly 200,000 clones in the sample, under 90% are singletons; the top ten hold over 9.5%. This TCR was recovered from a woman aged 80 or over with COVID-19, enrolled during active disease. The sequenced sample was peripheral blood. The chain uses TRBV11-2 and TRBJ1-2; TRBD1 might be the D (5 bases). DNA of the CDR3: TGTGCCAGCAGCTTGCTACAGGTTACGGTTGGCTACACCTTC. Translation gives CASSLLQVTVGYTF.